The next 24 T cell receptor beta chains were all read from a single sample in a study of a mutant IDH1 vaccine in newly diagnosed glioma. No antigen has been assigned to these receptors. Clones were sequenced by immunoSEQ multiplex PCR, and TCRdb holds only the in-frame ones, with some missing. The sample gives roughly 48,000 clones, over 65% of which show up once; 9% to 15% is in the top ten. Time point reported: week 35, safety follow-up. A 20-mer mutant IDH1 peptide at 300 ug was injected subcutaneously with topical imiquimod. The source material was PBMCs, sampled from a glioma patient whose treatment included an IDH1 peptide vaccine. Receptors originate from a man between 35 and 55 years old with glioma.

This sequence joins TRBV7-9 and TRBJ2-7; maybe TRBD2 (5 bases). The CDR3 totals 14 residues. V lost 5 bases, J lost 3 bases, and 14 bases lay in between. Germline loops: CDR1 SEHNR, CDR2 FQNEAQ (reference sequence). CDR3 residues: CASSRDGNLYEQYF. The DNA of the CDR3 is TGTGCCAGCAGCCGCGACGGGAACCTCTACGAGCAGTACTTC.

In its sample, this clone was seen once. This chain connects TRBV7-9 to TRBJ2-1, with TRBD2 matching 7 bases. The CDR3 is 13 residues long. Germline V lookup: CDR1 SEHNR, CDR2 FQNEAQ (reference sequence). The V and J ends lost 1 base and 6 bases, in that order; junction bases with no gene match: 0. CDR3 residues: CASSLGTSNEQFF. CDR3 in DNA: TGTGCCAGCAGCTTAGGGACTAGCAATGAGCAGTTCTTC.

This clone has only one observation. V usage is TRBV7-2 and J usage is TRBJ2-3; D is perhaps TRBD2 (5 bases). Trimming removed 2 bases at V and 0 bases at J, with 6 bases between. The CDR3 consists of 14 residues. Germline V gives CDR1 SGHTA, CDR2 FQGNSA. Here the CDR3 DNA reads TGTGCCAGCAGCTTACAGCGGAGCACAGATACGCAGTATTTT. Its translation: CASSLQRSTDTQYF.

The chain carries TRBV11-2 and TRBJ2-1, with D tentatively TRBD2 (7 bases). The V gene lost 5 bases and the J gene lost 7 bases, with 21 bases spanning the gap. The CDR3 consists of 16 residues. The germline gives CDR1 SGHAT, CDR2 FQNNGV. The CDR3 spells CASSPRGGGSANEQFF. In DNA, the CDR3 is TGTGCCAGCAGCCCCCGGGGAGGGGGGAGCGCAAATGAGCAGTTCTTC.

The chain couples TRBV11-2 to TRBJ1-6; 9 bases match TRBD1. CDR1 is SGHAT and CDR2 is FQNNGV in the germline V gene. The CDR3 is 16 amino acids. V was clipped by 0 bases and J by 8 bases; unmatched bases: 5. CDR3 bases: TGTGCCAGCAGCTTAGAGGGGGACAGGGTTGATTCACCCCTCCACTTT. Its translation: CASSLEGDRVDSPLHF.

The chain employs TRBV25-1 and TRBJ1-2, with 9 positions matching TRBD1. This CDR3 has 15 amino acids. CDR1 is MGHDK and CDR2 is SYGVNS in the germline V gene. V lost 6 bases to trimming and J lost 7 bases; unmatched junction nucleotides: 12. The CDR3 region has the DNA TGTGCCAGCAGAAGGACAGGGGACGGGCGAGGTGGCTACACCTTC. As protein: CASRRTGDGRGGYTF.

The chain has TRBV7-2 and TRBJ1-2; 7 nucleotides line up with TRBD1. Trimming at V came to 5 bases and at J to 7 bases, leaving 10 bases not matched to a gene. The CDR3 has 14 residues. Germline-derived CDR1 and CDR2 are SGHTA and FQGNSA. This chain's CDR3 is CASSPNRGQGGYTF. The CDR3, as DNA: TGTGCCAGCAGCCCGAACAGGGGCCAGGGTGGCTACACCTTC.

The chain is built from TRBV19 and TRBJ2-3, with a tentative D call TRBD2 (6 bases). Trimming removed 4 bases at V and 0 bases at J, with 11 bases between. Germline V lookup: CDR1 LNHDA, CDR2 SQIVND (reference sequence). The CDR3 spans 15 residues. CDR3 sequence: CASSKKLASTDTQYF. The DNA for the CDR3 is TGTGCCAGTAGTAAAAAACTAGCTAGCACAGATACGCAGTATTTT.

The chain joins TRBV6-5 to TRBJ1-4; D ambiguous. The CDR3 contains 14 residues. Trimming cost V 2 bases and J 8 bases, with 12 bases left between them. The germline CDR1 and CDR2 sequences are MNHEY and SVGAGI. The CDR3 region is CASSYDLNREKLFF. The CDR3 DNA is TGTGCCAGCAGTTACGACTTAAACAGAGAAAAACTGTTTTTT.

This clone has a handful of counts. The V call is TRBV6-4, the J call TRBJ1-1; D might be TRBD1 (5 bases). The V end was cut by 2 bases, the J end by 1 base, with 5 bases between. The germline CDR1 and CDR2 sequences are MRHNA and SNTAGT. The CDR3 extends over 13 amino acids. CDR3 protein: CASSDGQNTEAFF. The CDR3 DNA follows: TGTGCCAGCAGTGACGGACAGAACACTGAAGCTTTCTTT.

V and J are TRBV2 and TRBJ2-7; 10 bases align to TRBD2. After removal of 1 base from V and 0 bases from J, the junction contained 3 bases not matched to a gene. Germline V gene data show CDR1 as SNHLY and CDR2 as FYNNEI. The CDR3 runs 16 residues. CDR3 region: CASSEGASGSSYEQYF. As DNA, the CDR3 is TGTGCCAGCAGTGAAGGGGCTAGCGGGAGCTCCTACGAGCAGTACTTC.

The V gene is TRBV27, the J gene TRBJ2-7; 7 bases map to TRBD1. Germline CDR1 MNHEY, CDR2 SMNVEV (reference sequence). The CDR3 is made up of 14 amino acids. V lost 6 bases to trimming and J lost 6 bases; unmatched junction nucleotides: 11. The CDR3 nucleotides are TGTGCCAGCAGCCCCGCACAGGGGAGTAGCGAGCAGTACGTC. Protein sequence: CASSPAQGSSEQYV.

This clone was counted a single time. The V and J genes are TRBV30 and TRBJ2-4; 7 bases are shared with TRBD1. CDR1 and CDR2 (germline): GTSNPN, SVGIG (reference sequence). J was trimmed by 2 bases and V by 1 base; bases with no gene match: 5. This CDR3 region has 15 residues. CDR3 DNA sequence: TGTGCCTGGAGTGGACAGGGCGGATCCAAAAACATTCAGTACTTC. Translating gives CAWSGQGGSKNIQYF.

The V and J genes are TRBV6-6 and TRBJ2-7, with D unresolved. The V gene lost 6 bases and the J gene lost 7 bases, with 22 bases spanning the gap. This CDR3 contains 15 residues. Germline CDR1 and CDR2: MNHNY and SVGAGI (reference sequence). The CDR3 loop reads CASRSTKASRKEQYF. As DNA, the CDR3 is TGTGCCAGCAGATCCACGAAAGCGTCCCGGAAAGAGCAGTACTTC.

In DNA form, the CDR3 reads TGTGCCAGCAGTGACAGGACAGGGGCGCGAGAGCAGTACGTC. Its translation is CASSDRTGAREQYV. The chain has TRBV28 and TRBJ2-7, with 9 bases matching TRBD1. This CDR3 has 14 amino acids. The germline gives CDR1 MDHEN, CDR2 SYDVKM. Losses at the gene ends were 5 bases for V and 7 bases for J; bases not matched to a gene: 9.

The chain recombines TRBV9 with TRBJ2-1; 14 nucleotides match TRBD2. Germline-derived CDR1 and CDR2 are SGDLS and YYNGEE. The junction had 7 bases not matched to a gene; V was cut back by 2 bases and J by 6 bases. The length of the CDR3 is 17 residues. The CDR3 DNA reads TGTGCCAGCAGCGTCGGTGGGACTAGCGGGAGAAGCAATGAGCAGTTCTTC. Amino acids: CASSVGGTSGRSNEQFF. Looking up the rest from reference TRBV9 and TRBJ2-1 gives the full variable domain: DSGVTQTPKHLITATGQRVTLRCSPRSGDLSVYWYQQSLDQGLQFLIQYYNGEERAKGNILERFSAQQFPDLHSELNLSSLELGDSALYFCASSVGGTSGRSNEQFFGPGTRLTVL.

The chain links TRBV11-3 to TRBJ2-2; no firm D call. Trimming removed 2 bases from V and 4 bases from J, with 17 bases in between. The V gene's germline CDR1 is SGHNT and CDR2 YENEEA. The CDR3 length is 17 residues. CDR3 nucleotides: TGTGCCAGCAGCTTACCTAGTCGTTATTCAATCACCGGGGAGCTGTTTTTT. This encodes CASSLPSRYSITGELFF.

The chain couples TRBV11-2 to TRBJ2-1; D is undetermined. Trimming stripped 5 bases from V and 10 bases from J, with 12 bases between. Looked up from germline, CDR1 is SGHAT and CDR2 is FQNNGV. This CDR3 is built from 12 residues. CDR3 loop: CASSPTTREQFF. As DNA, the CDR3 is TGTGCCAGCAGCCCAACCACCAGGGAGCAGTTCTTC.

This rearrangement joins TRBV6-5 to TRBJ2-7, with D unresolved. Trimming cost V 0 bases and J 3 bases, with 12 bases left between them. The CDR3 totals 15 residues. CDR1 is MNHEY and CDR2 is SVGAGI in the germline V gene. The CDR3 spells CASSYSRSLYYEQYV. The CDR3 nucleotides are TGTGCCAGCAGTTACTCGAGGAGCCTATACTACGAGCAGTACGTC.

The rearrangement uses TRBV11-3 and TRBJ2-1, with 11 bases fitting TRBD2. Germline CDR1 is SGHNT and CDR2 is YENEEA. J gave up 12 bases and V 6 bases, and 10 bases lay outside the gene matches. There are 14 residues in the CDR3. The CDR3 DNA sequence: TGTGCCAGCAGTTTACTAGCGGGGGCGCCCGGGCAGTTCTTC. Protein sequence: CASSLLAGAPGQFF.

This chain links TRBV5-5 with TRBJ2-3, with a weak D call TRBD1 (7 bases). CDR1 and CDR2 (germline): SGHKS, YYEKEE (reference sequence). The CDR3 totals 16 residues. The V end was cut by 0 bases, the J end by 2 bases, with 13 bases between. The CDR3 DNA follows: TGTGCCAGCAGCTTGGAAGCAGGGGGACTCACAGATACGCAGTATTTT. This codes for CASSLEAGGLTDTQYF. Combining the CDR3 with reference TRBV5-5 and TRBJ2-3 gives the whole variable domain DAGVTQSPTHLIKTRGQQVTLRCSPISGHKSVSWYQQVLGQGPQFIFQYYEKEERGRGNFPDRFSARQFPNYSSELNVNALLLGDSALYLCASSLEAGGLTDTQYFGPGTRLTVL.

This rearrangement joins TRBV19 to TRBJ2-3; 10 nucleotides align to TRBD1. This CDR3 has 15 residues. Germline CDR1 reads LNHDA; CDR2 reads SQIVND (reference sequence). Unmatched junction bases numbered 6, after V lost 4 bases and J lost 5 bases. In DNA, the CDR3 is TGTGCCAGTAGTACCAAGACAGGGGGCTTAGATACGCAGTATTTT. It encodes CASSTKTGGLDTQYF.

This clone turned up a few times. The CDR3: CASSYTGSAAGKLFF. The CDR3 DNA reads TGTGCCAGCAGCTATACCGGGTCAGCAGCGGGAAAACTGTTTTTT. The V call is TRBV7-6, the J call TRBJ1-4; D unresolved. Germline CDR1 is SGHVS and CDR2 is FNYEAQ. The ends were cut back, 4 bases at V and 10 bases at J, with 19 bases in the middle. The CDR3 contains 15 residues.

V and J are TRBV5-6 and TRBJ1-4; the D gene is possibly TRBD1 (5 bases). CDR1 SGHDT and CDR2 YYEEEE come from the germline V gene. The CDR3 length is 14 residues. The V gene lost 0 bases and the J gene lost 6 bases, with 9 bases spanning the gap. For the CDR3, the DNA is TGTGCCAGCAGCTTGGCAGGGATTGATGAAAAACTGTTTTTT. This codes for CASSLAGIDEKLFF.